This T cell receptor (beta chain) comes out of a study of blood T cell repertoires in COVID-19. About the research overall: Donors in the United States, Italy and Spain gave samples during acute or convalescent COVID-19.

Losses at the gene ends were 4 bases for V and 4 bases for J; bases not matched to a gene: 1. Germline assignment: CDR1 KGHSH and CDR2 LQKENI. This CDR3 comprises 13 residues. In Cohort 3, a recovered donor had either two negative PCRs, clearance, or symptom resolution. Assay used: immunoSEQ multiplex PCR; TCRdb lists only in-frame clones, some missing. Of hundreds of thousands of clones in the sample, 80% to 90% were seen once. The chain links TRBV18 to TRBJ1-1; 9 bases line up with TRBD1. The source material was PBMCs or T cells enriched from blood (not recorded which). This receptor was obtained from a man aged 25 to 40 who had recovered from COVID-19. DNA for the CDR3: TGTGCCAGCTCACAGACAGGGGGCACTGAAGCTTTCTTT. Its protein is CASSQTGGTEAFF.